Presented here are 22 T cell receptor beta chains from one specimen sequenced in a study of blood T cell repertoires in COVID-19. Here immunoSEQ multiplex PCR was the method, and the copy in TCRdb shows in-frame clones only, minus some. The sample gives hundreds of thousands of clones, about 88% of which show up once; approximately 1.5% is in the top ten. Input material: PBMCs or T cells enriched from blood (not recorded which). The receptors come from a woman younger than 35 who had been exposed to COVID-19.

This chain connects TRBV7-2 to TRBJ2-7, with 9 bases lining up with TRBD2. CDR1 is SGHTA, CDR2 FQGNSA, per germline. V dropped 3 bases and J dropped 4; count of bases not matched to a gene: 4. The CDR3 runs to 14 residues. The CDR3 loop is CASSFSGRGYEQYF. CDR3 DNA: TGTGCCAGCAGCTTTAGCGGGAGAGGGTACGAGCAGTACTTC.

This chain connects TRBV5-1 to TRBJ1-4; possibly TRBD1 for D (5 bases). Trimming stripped 7 bases from V and 2 bases from J, with 12 bases between. Germline V gene sequence: CDR1 SGHRS, CDR2 YFSETQ. The CDR3 loop spans 14 amino acids. The CDR3 is CASGVGGTNEKLFF. DNA for the CDR3: TGCGCCAGCGGGGTCGGGGGGACTAATGAAAAACTGTTTTTT.

The rearrangement uses TRBV7-8 and TRBJ1-1, with D possibly being TRBD1 (6 bases). Germline CDR1 reads SGHVS; CDR2 reads FQNEAQ. The CDR3 contains 15 residues. The V end lost 1 base, the J end lost 3 bases, and 12 bases lay between the germline ends. Written as DNA, the CDR3 is TGTGCCAGCAGCTTAGGGGGGGGGCCCTACACTGAAGCTTTCTTT. Its protein product is CASSLGGGPYTEAFF.

The gene calls are TRBV15 and TRBJ1-2, with 7 bases lining up with TRBD1. The CDR3 extends over 18 amino acids. The ends lost 0 bases at V and 7 bases at J; junction bases unmatched: 17. The germline gives CDR1 LNHNV, CDR2 YYDKDF (reference sequence). The CDR3 is CATSRDLETGIIDGGYTF. In DNA form, the CDR3 reads TGTGCCACCAGCAGAGATCTTGAGACAGGGATCATCGACGGTGGCTACACCTTC.

The chain uses TRBV12-3 or TRBV12-4 and TRBJ2-7; no clear D gene. V lost 5 bases, J lost 2 bases, and 4 bases lay in between. This CDR3 region has 11 residues. The chain's CDR3 is CASSPAYEQYF. CDR3 coding DNA: TGTGCCAGCAGTCCGGCCTACGAGCAGTACTTC.

The chain is built from TRBV24-1 and TRBJ2-7, with 8 nucleotides matching TRBD1. There are 17 residues in the CDR3. With V trimmed by 3 bases and J by 2 bases, 11 bases remained unmatched. Germline V gene lookup returns CDR1 KGHDR and CDR2 SFDVKD. The CDR3 region is CATSDTTGTGAPYEQYF. The CDR3 nucleotides are TGTGCCACCAGTGATACCACCGGGACAGGTGCCCCCTACGAGCAGTACTTC.

J is TRBJ2-7 and V is TRBV7-8; the D gene is possibly TRBD1 (5 bases). The germline V gene has CDR1 SGHVS and CDR2 FQNEAQ. V was clipped by 4 bases and J by 2 bases, with 12 bases between them. The CDR3 runs 14 residues. The CDR3 sequence is CASSSSGPAYEQYF. DNA for the CDR3: TGTGCCAGCAGCTCGTCAGGGCCAGCCTACGAGCAGTACTTC.

The V gene is TRBV29-1, the J gene TRBJ2-2, with D hard to call. Trimming took off 1 base at V and 5 bases at J, with 8 bases between the two ends. Per germline, CDR1 SQVTM and CDR2 ANQGSEA. The CDR3 is made up of 13 amino acids. The CDR3 loop reads CSVEGPVTGELFF. The CDR3 nucleotides read TGCAGCGTTGAAGGCCCGGTTACCGGGGAGCTGTTTTTT.

The CDR3 nucleotides are TGCGCCAGCAGCTTGGGGCCTCTAGCGGATTACTCCTACGAGCAGTACTTC. It translates to CASSLGPLADYSYEQYF. The chain carries TRBV5-1 and TRBJ2-7, with 7 bases identical to TRBD2. After removal of 0 bases from V and 0 bases from J, the junction contained 9 bases not matched to a gene. Per germline, CDR1 SGHRS and CDR2 YFSETQ. This CDR3 is 17 amino acids long.

The chain's CDR3 is CASSTSGGRETQYF. The DNA for the CDR3 is TGTGCCTCTTCGACTAGCGGGGGGAGGGAGACCCAGTACTTC. V usage is TRBV30 and J usage is TRBJ2-5; 13 bases match TRBD2. Trimming cost V 7 bases and J 5 bases; bases outside gene matches: 7. Germline CDR1 GTSNPN, CDR2 SVGIG (reference sequence). This CDR3 spans 14 amino acids.

V and J are TRBV7-3 and TRBJ2-1; 8 bases line up with TRBD2. Germline V gene data show CDR1 as SGHTA and CDR2 as FQGTGA. Unmatched junction bases numbered 10, after V lost 5 bases and J lost 1 base. The CDR3 extends over 17 amino acids. The CDR3 DNA sequence: TGTGCCAGCAGCCCCGGGGGGGCGAGGAATTCCTACAATGAGCAGTTCTTC. Protein product: CASSPGGARNSYNEQFF.

This clone was picked up a small number of times. This chain links TRBV10-1 with TRBJ2-2; 12 nucleotides match TRBD2. CDR1 is WNHNN, CDR2 SYGVQD, per germline (reference sequence). V lost 6 bases and J lost 4; bases outside the gene matches: 6. The CDR3 spans 16 residues. The DNA for the CDR3 is TGCGCCAGCAGCCCTAGCGGGAGGGCGAGCACCGGGGAGCTGTTTTTT. The encoded protein is CASSPSGRASTGELFF.

The chain is built from TRBV19 and TRBJ2-7; 9 bases line up with TRBD2. J gave up 4 bases and V 6 bases, and 10 bases lay outside the gene matches. Germline assignment: CDR1 LNHDA and CDR2 SQIVND (reference sequence). The CDR3 sequence is 15 residues long. The CDR3 spells CASRDGGTSKYEQYF. DNA of the CDR3: TGTGCCAGTAGGGACGGAGGGACTAGCAAGTACGAGCAGTACTTC.

The rearrangement joins TRBV11-2 to TRBJ2-1, with 12 nucleotides matching TRBD1. Germline V gene lookup returns CDR1 SGHAT and CDR2 FQNNGV. This CDR3 is 15 amino acids long. The junction had 7 bases not matched to a gene; V was cut back by 5 bases and J by 8 bases. CDR3 nucleotide sequence: TGTGCCAGCAGCCCGGGACAGGGGGCGTCATATGAGCAGTTCTTC. This sequence encodes CASSPGQGASYEQFF.

This chain uses TRBV11-2 with TRBJ1-1; D might be TRBD1 (6 bases). Germline CDR1 SGHAT, CDR2 FQNNGV. Trimming removed 4 bases at V and 4 bases at J, with 16 bases between. This CDR3 contains 15 residues. The CDR3 nucleotides are TGTGCCAGCAGCTCCGTAGGGGGGGCAGGCACTGAAGCTTTCTTT. This encodes CASSSVGGAGTEAFF.

This clone was observed once. V gene TRBV21-1 combines with J gene TRBJ1-5. TRBV21-1 is classified as a pseudogene. The CDR3 is 16 amino acids. The CDR3 nucleotides are TGTGCCAGCAGCAACTTAGGGGGGGGGCCCGGGTGGCCCCAGCATTTT. Translated: CASSNLGGGPGWPQHF.

J is TRBJ2-2 and V is TRBV30; D possibly corresponds to TRBD1 (5 bases). This CDR3 is built from 14 residues. Trimming took 0 bases from V and 0 from J, leaving 5 bases between them. Germline loops: CDR1 GTSNPN, CDR2 SVGIG (reference sequence). The CDR3 nucleotides are TGTGCCTGGAGTGTGACAGCGAACACCGGGGAGCTGTTTTTT. Translated: CAWSVTANTGELFF.

This clone showed up just a few times. The V and J genes are TRBV4-1 and TRBJ2-5; the D is unclear. This CDR3 is 12 amino acids long. Trimming left V 0 bases short and J 5 bases short, with 4 bases between. Germline CDR1 is MGHRA and CDR2 is YSYEKL. The CDR3 DNA follows: TGCGCCAGCAGCCAAGAGAGGGAGACCCAGTACTTC. Translation: CASSQERETQYF.

This clone was counted a few times. The V gene is TRBV7-2, the J gene TRBJ2-3; 9 positions agree with TRBD2. CDR3 length equals 16 residues. The germline CDR1 and CDR2 sequences are SGHTA and FQGNSA. V lost 2 bases to trimming and J lost 5 bases; unmatched junction nucleotides: 8. The CDR3: CASSLYPSGTKDTQYF. The CDR3 DNA reads TGTGCCAGCAGCTTATATCCTAGCGGGACCAAAGATACGCAGTATTTT.

The chain has TRBV28 and TRBJ2-1; TRBD1 is a possible D gene (6 bases). Germline lookup yields CDR1 MDHEN and CDR2 SYDVKM. The V and J ends lost 5 bases and 1 base respectively, with 21 bases between them. CDR3 length equals 18 residues. Here the CDR3 DNA reads TGTGCCAGCAGTCGCACTCAACCCGGGACACCATCCTACAATGAGCAGTTCTTC. Translated: CASSRTQPGTPSYNEQFF.

The sample holds one count of this clone. The V and J genes are TRBV14 and TRBJ2-7, with TRBD2 identical over 15 bases. The junction had 6 bases not matched to a gene; V was cut back by 4 bases and J by 5 bases. The CDR3 is 16 residues long. Germline CDR1 and CDR2: SGHDN and FVKESK. The CDR3 reads CASSPGLAGGPNEQYF. The CDR3 region has the DNA TGTGCCAGCAGCCCTGGACTAGCGGGAGGGCCCAACGAGCAGTACTTC.

The chain employs TRBV6-4 and TRBJ2-1; TRBD1 agrees at 11 bases. Looked up from germline, CDR1 is MRHNA and CDR2 is SNTAGT. The CDR3 has 15 residues. The V gene end was trimmed by 3 bases and the J gene end by 7 bases; junction bases not matched to a gene: 5. The CDR3 protein is CASSEGDRGDNEQFF. In DNA, the CDR3 is TGTGCCAGCAGTGAAGGGGACAGGGGGGATAATGAGCAGTTCTTC.